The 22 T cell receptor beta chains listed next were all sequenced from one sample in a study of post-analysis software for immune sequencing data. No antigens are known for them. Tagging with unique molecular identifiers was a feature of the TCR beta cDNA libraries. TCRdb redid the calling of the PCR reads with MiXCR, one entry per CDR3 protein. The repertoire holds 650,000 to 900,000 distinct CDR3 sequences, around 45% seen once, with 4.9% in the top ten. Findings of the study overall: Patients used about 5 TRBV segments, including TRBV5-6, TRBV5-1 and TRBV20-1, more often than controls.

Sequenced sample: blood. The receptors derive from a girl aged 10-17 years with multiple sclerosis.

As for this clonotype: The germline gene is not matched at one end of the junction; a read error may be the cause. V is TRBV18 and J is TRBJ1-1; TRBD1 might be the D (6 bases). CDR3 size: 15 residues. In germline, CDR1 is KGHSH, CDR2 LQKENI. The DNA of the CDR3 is TGCGCCAGCTCACCCCGGGACATAGGATCCGCTGAAGCTTTCTTT. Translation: CASSPRDIGSAEAFF.

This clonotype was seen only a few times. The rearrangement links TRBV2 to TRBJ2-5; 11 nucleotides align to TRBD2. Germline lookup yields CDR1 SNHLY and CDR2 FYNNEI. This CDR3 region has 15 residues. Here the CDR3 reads CVKTSGIKIGETQYF. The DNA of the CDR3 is TGTGTCAAGACTAGCGGGATTAAGATAGGAGAGACCCAGTACTTC.

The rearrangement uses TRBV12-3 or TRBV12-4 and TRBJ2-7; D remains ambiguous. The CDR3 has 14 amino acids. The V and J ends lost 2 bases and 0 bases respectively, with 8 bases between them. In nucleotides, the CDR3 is TGTGCCAGCAGTTTACAACACAGCTCCTACGAGCAGTACTTC. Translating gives CASSLQHSSYEQYF.

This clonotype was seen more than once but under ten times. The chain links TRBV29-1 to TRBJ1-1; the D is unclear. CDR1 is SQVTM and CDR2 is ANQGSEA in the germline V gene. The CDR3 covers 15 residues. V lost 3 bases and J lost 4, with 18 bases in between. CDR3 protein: CSVEKIIHQSTEAFF. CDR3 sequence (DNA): TGCAGCGTTGAGAAGATTATCCACCAAAGCACTGAAGCTTTCTTT.

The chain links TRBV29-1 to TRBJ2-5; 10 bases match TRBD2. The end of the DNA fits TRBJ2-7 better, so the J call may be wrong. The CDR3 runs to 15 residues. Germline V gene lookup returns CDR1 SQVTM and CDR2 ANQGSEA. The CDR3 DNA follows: TGCAGCGTTGAAGCAGCGGCTAGCGGGGGCTACGAGCAGTACTTC. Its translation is CSVEAAASGGYEQYF.

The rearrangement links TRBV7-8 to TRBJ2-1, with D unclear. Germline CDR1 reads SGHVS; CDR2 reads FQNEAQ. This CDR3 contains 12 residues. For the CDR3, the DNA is TGTGCTTCCGGAGCCAAATACAATGAGCAGTTCTTC. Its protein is CASGAKYNEQFF.

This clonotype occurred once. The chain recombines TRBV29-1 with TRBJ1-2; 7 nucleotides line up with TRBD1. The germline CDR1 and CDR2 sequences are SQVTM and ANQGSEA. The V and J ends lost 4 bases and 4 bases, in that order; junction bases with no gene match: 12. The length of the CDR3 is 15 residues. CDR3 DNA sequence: TGCAGCGTTGGTCCTATACAGGGGTCTCCCTATGGCTACACCTTC. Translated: CSVGPIQGSPYGYTF.

The chain's CDR3 is CASSQGTGTSGHNEQFF. The CDR3 DNA is TGTGCCAGCAGCCAAGGTACCGGGACTAGCGGCCACAATGAGCAGTTCTTC. This chain joins TRBV3-1 and TRBJ2-1; 11 positions agree with TRBD2. J was trimmed by 5 bases and V by 1 base; bases with no gene match: 7. This CDR3 comprises 17 residues. Germline V gene lookup returns CDR1 LGHDT and CDR2 YNNKEL (reference sequence).

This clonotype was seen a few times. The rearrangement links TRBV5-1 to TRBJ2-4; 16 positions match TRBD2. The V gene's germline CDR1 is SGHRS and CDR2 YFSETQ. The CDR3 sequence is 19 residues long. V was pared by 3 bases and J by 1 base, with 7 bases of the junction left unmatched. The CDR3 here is CASSYGTSGRESAKNIQYF. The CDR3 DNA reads TGCGCCAGCAGCTACGGGACTAGCGGGAGGGAATCTGCCAAAAACATTCAGTACTTC.

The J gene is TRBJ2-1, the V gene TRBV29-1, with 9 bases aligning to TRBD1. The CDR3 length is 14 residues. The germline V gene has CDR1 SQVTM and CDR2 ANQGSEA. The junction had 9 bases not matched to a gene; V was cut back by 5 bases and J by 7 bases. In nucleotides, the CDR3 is TGCAGCGTTAGAGGGGACAGGGCTGGAAATGAGCAGTTCTTC. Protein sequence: CSVRGDRAGNEQFF.

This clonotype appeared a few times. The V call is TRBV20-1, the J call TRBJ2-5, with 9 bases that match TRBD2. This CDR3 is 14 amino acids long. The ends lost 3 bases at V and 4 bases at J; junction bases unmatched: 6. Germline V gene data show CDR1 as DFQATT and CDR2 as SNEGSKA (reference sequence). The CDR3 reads CSASLREGLETQYF. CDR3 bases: TGCAGTGCTAGTCTGCGGGAGGGCTTAGAGACCCAGTACTTC.

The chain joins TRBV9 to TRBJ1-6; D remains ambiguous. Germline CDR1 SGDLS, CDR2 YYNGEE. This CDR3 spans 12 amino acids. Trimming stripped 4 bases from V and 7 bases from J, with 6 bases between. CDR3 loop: CASSTRNSPLHF. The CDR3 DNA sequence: TGTGCCAGCAGCACTCGAAATTCACCCCTCCACTTT. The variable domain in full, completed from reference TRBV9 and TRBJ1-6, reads DSGVTQTPKHLITATGQRVTLRCSPRSGDLSVYWYQQSLDQGLQFLIQYYNGEERAKGNILERFSAQQFPDLHSELNLSSLELGDSALYFCASSTRNSPLHFGNGTRLTVT.

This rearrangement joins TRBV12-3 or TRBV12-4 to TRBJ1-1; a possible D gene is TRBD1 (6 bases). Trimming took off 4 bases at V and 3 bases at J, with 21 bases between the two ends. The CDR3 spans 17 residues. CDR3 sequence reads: CASSSPRGRGPYTEAFF. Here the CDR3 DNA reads TGTGCCAGCAGTTCGCCCCGGGGGCGGGGTCCATACACTGAAGCTTTCTTT.

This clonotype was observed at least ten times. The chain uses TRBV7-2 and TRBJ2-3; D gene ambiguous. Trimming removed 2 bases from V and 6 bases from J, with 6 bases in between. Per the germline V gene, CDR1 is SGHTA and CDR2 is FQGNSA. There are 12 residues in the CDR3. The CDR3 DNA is TGTGCCAGCAGCTTAAATCGGGATACGCAGTATTTT. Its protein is CASSLNRDTQYF. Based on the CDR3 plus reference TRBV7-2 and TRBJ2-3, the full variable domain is GAGVSQSPSNKVTEKGKDVELRCDPISGHTALYWYRQSLGQGLEFLIYFQGNSAPDKSGLPSDRFSAERTGGSVSTLTIQRTQQEDSAVYLCASSLNRDTQYFGPGTRLTVL.

The CDR3 nucleotides are TGCAGTGCTAGAGGACTAGCGGCGACCTACGAGCAGTACTTC. Encoded protein: CSARGLAATYEQYF. The V call is TRBV20-1, the J call TRBJ2-7; 9 bases agree with TRBD2. The CDR3 loop spans 14 amino acids. The germline CDR1 and CDR2 sequences are DFQATT and SNEGSKA (reference sequence). The junction had 3 bases not matched to a gene; V was cut back by 1 base and J by 2 bases.

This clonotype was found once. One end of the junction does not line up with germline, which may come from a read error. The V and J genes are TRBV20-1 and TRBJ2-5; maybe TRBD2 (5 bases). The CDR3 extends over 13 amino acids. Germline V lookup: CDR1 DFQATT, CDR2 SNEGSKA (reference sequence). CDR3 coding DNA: TGCAGTGCTGGGCGAGGGTTGGGAGAGCCCCAGTACTTC. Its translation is CSAGRGLGEPQYF.

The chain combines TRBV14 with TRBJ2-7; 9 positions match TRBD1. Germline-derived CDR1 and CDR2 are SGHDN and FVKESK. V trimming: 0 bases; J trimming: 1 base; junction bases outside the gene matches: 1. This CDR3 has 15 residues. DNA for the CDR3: TGTGCCAGCAGCCAAGACGGGACAGGGTCCTACGAGCAGTACTTC. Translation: CASSQDGTGSYEQYF. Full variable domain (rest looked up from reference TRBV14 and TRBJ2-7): EAGVTQFPSHSVIEKGQTVTLRCDPISGHDNLYWYRRVMGKEIKFLLHFVKESKQDESGMPNNRFLAERTGGTYSTLKVQPAELEDSGVYFCASSQDGTGSYEQYFGPGTRLTVT.

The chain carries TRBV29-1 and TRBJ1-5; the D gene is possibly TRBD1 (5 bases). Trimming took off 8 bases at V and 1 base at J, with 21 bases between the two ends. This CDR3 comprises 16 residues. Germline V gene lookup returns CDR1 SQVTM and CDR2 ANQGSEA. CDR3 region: CSMSFGTPLSNQPQHF. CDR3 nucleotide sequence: TGCAGCATGTCTTTCGGGACTCCACTAAGCAATCAGCCCCAGCATTTT. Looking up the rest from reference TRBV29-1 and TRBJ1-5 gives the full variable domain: SAVISQKPSRDICQRGTSLTIQCQVDSQVTMMFWYRQQPGQSLTLIATANQGSEATYESGFVIDKFPISRPNLTFSTLTVSNMSPEDSSIYLCSMSFGTPLSNQPQHFGDGTRLSIL.

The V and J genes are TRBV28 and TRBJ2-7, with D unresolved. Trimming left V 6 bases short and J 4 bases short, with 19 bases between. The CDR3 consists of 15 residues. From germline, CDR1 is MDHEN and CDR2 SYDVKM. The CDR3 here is CASRPRSHKPYEQYF. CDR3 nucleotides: TGTGCCAGCAGACCTAGGAGCCATAAGCCATACGAGCAGTACTTC.

The CDR3 DNA follows: TGTGCCACCAGTGGTAACACCCACGAAATCACAGATACGCAGTATTTT. It translates to CATSGNTHEITDTQYF. The rearrangement links TRBV24-1 to TRBJ2-3; D remains ambiguous. Trimming cost V 5 bases and J 2 bases, with 16 bases left between them. The CDR3 runs to 16 residues. Germline V gene lookup returns CDR1 KGHDR and CDR2 SFDVKD.

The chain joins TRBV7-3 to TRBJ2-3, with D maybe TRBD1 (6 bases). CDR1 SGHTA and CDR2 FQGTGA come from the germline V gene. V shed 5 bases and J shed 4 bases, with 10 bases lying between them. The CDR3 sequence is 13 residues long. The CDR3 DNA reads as TGTGCCAGCAGCATAGGGGGTTCAGATACGCAGTATTTT. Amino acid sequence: CASSIGGSDTQYF.

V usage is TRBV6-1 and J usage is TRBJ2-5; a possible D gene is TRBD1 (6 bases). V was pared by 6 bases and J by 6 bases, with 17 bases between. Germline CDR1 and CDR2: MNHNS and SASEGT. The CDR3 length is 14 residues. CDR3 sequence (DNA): TGTGCCAGCAGGTTTGAGGCCGACAGGAAGACCCAGTACTTC. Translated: CASRFEADRKTQYF.